This TCR beta chain is from a study of cytomegalovirus exposure and HLA in healthy donors. Study conclusions and caveats: Only CMV serostatus was available as immune exposure information. TCR beta V segments were, for the most part, productive about 87% or about 30% of the time in an earlier analysis.

Germline loops: CDR1 SNHLY, CDR2 FYNNEI. The CDR3 consists of 13 residues. Trimming left V 9 bases short and J 0 bases short, with 12 bases between. PCR used 60 Vbeta primers and 13 Jbeta primers. Original handling: The count from a later analysis was about 80 million unique TCR beta chains, around 11 million of them shared. This table comes from immunoSEQ multiplex PCR, and its TCRdb copy is limited to in-frame clones, with some not included. Clone size and V and J calls were adopted from that table, with D and trimming inferred from the DNA. The sample yields around 280,000 clones, around nine tenths seen once. In the case of this clone: What it recognizes is unknown.

Sequences were obtained from PBMCs. This clonotype originated in a young woman in good health and CMV-seronegative. The rearrangement links TRBV2 to TRBJ2-7; a weak D match, TRBD1 (6 bases). The CDR3 protein is CARDTGYSYEQYF. CDR3 coding DNA: TGTGCCAGGGATACAGGGTACTCCTACGAGCAGTACTTC.